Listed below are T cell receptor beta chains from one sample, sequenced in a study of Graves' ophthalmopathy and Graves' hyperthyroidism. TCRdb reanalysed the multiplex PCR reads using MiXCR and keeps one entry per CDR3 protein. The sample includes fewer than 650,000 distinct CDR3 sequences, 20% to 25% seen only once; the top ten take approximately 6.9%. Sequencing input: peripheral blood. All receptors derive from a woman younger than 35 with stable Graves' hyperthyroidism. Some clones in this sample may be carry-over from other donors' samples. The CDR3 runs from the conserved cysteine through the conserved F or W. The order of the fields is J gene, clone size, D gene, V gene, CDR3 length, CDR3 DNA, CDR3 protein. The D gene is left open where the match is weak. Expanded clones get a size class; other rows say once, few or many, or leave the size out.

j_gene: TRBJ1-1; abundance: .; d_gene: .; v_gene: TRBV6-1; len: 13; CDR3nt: TGTGCCAGCGAAGGGGACCGGAACACTGAAGCTTTCTTT; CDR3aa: CASEGDRNTEAFF
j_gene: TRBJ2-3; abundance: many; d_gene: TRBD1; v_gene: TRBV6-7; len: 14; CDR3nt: TGTGCCAGCGACGAGGGACAGCTCACAGATACGCAGTATTTT; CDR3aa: CASDEGQLTDTQYF
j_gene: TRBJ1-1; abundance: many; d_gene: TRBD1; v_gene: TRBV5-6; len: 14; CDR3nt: TGTGCCAGCAGCTTGGGGACAGGATGGTTTGAAGCTTTCTTT; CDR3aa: CASSLGTGWFEAFF
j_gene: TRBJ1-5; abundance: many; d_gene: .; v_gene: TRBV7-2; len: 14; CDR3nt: TGTGCCAGCCGGGCTGGGAGACGCAATCAGCCCCAGCATTTT; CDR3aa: CASRAGRRNQPQHF
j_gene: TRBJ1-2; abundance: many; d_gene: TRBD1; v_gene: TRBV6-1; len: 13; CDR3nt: TGTGCCAGCAGACCTAGGGACAGTCACGGCTACACCTTC; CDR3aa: CASRPRDSHGYTF
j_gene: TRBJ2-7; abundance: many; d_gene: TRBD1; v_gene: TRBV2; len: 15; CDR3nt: TGTGCCAGCACCCGGGACGACAGGGGCTCCTACGAGCAGTACTTC; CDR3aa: CASTRDDRGSYEQYF
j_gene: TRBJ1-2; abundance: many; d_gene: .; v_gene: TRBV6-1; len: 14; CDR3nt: TGTGCCAGCAGTGAAGTGAGACATTTCTATGGCTACACCTTC; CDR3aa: CASSEVRHFYGYTF
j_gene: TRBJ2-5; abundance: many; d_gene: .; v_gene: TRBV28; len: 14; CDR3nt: TGTGCCAGCAGTTTATCCCGGGCCCAAGAGGCCCAGTACTTC; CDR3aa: CASSLSRAQEAQYF
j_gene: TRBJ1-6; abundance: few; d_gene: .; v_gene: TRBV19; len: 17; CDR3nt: TGTGCCAGTAGTATCAATAACGGACGACAGGCCAATTCACCCCTCCACTTT; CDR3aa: CASSINNGRQANSPLHF
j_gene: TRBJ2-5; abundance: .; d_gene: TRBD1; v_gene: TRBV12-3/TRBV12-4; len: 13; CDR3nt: TGTGCCAGCAAACAGGGGGTCCAAGAGACCCAGTACTTC; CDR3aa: CASKQGVQETQYF
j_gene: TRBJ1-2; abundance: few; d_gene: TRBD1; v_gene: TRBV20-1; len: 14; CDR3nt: TGCAGTGCTAGGACAGGGGGGTATAGTTATGGCTACACCTTC; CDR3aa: CSARTGGYSYGYTF
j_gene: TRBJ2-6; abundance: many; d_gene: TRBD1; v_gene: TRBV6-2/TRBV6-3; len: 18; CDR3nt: TGTGCCAGCAGTTACTCGAATACAGGGGACTCTGGGGCCAACGTCCTGACTTTC; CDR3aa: CASSYSNTGDSGANVLTF
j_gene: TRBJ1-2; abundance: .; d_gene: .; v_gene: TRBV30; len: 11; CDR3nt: TGTGCCTGGAAGTTTTCCGGTGGCTACACCTTC; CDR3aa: CAWKFSGGYTF
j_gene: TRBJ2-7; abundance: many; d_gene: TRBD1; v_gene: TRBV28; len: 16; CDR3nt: TGTGCCAGCAGTGTAACCGGGACAGGGGGTTTCTACGAGCAGTACTTC; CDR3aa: CASSVTGTGGFYEQYF
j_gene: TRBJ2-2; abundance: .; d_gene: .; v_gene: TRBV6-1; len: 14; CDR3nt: TGTGCCAGCAGCCCGGGGAGGTACACCGGGGAGCTGTTTTTT; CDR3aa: CASSPGRYTGELFF
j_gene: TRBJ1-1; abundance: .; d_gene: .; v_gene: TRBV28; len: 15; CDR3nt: TGTGCCAGCAGCCATCCTCAGGCGGGGAACACTGAAGCTTTCTTT; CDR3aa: CASSHPQAGNTEAFF
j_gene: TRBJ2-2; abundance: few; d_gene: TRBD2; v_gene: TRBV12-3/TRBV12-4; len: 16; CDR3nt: TGTGCCAGCAGTTCGGTAGCGGGGACATACACCGGGGAGCTGTTTTTT; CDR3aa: CASSSVAGTYTGELFF
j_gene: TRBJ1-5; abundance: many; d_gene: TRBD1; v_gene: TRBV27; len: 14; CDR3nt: TGTGCCAGCAGAGTAGGAGGGGGCGTTCAGCCCCAGCATTTT; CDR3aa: CASRVGGGVQPQHF
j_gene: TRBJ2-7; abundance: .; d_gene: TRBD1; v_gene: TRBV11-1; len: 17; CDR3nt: TGTGCCAGCAGCTTATCGCGGTCGACAGGGCCTACCTACGAGCAGTACTTC; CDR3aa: CASSLSRSTGPTYEQYF
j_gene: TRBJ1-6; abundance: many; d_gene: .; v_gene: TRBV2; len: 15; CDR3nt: TGTGCCAGCAGTAACGAACCAAGGAACAATTCACCCCTCCACTTT; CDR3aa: CASSNEPRNNSPLHF